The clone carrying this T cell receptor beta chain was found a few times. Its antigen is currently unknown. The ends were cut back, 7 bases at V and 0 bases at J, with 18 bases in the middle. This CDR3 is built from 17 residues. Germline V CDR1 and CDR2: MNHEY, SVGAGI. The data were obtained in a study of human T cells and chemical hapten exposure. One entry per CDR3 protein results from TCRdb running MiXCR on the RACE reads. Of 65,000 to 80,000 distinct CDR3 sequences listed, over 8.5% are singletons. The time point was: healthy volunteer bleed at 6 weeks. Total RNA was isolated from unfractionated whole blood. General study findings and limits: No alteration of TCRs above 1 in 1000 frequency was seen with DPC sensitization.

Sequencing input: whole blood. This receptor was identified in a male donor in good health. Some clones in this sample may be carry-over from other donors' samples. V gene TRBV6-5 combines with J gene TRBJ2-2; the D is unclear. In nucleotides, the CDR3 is TGTGCCAGCACGTTCTCCCAGAGAAACTCGAACACCGGGGAGCTGTTTTTT. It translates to CASTFSQRNSNTGELFF.